Listed below are T cell receptor beta chains from one sample, sequenced in a study of T cell responses to AZD1222 COVID-19 vaccine. Profiled with immunoSEQ multiplex PCR; TCRdb holds only in-frame clones, not every one. The sample contains some 200,000 clones, approximately 90% of which appear only once. The material sequenced was peripheral blood, taken 28 days after the second AZD1222 dose. The receptors were sampled from an adult who received the AZD1222 COVID-19 vaccine. Both conserved end residues are part of each CDR3. Fields, in order: D gene, CDR3 length, V gene, J gene, clone size, CDR3 DNA, CDR3 protein. D genes are given only for firm matches. Clone size is stated in some rows and not others, as once, few, many or a class when expanded.

TRBD1	16	TRBV28	TRBJ1-5	NA	TGTGCCAGCAGCTCGGGACAGTCAGGGGGCAATCAGCCCCAGCATTTT	CASSSGQSGGNQPQHF
TRBD2	15	TRBV28	TRBJ2-2	NA	TGTGCCAGCACCTACGGGGGGACGAACACCGGGGAGCTGTTTTTT	CASTYGGTNTGELFF
NA	18	TRBV28	TRBJ2-4	NA	TGTGCCAGCAGTCCCTCGGGACGGCGATTCCCAGTCAAAAACATTCAGTACTTC	CASSPSGRRFPVKNIQYF
NA	12	TRBV6-6	TRBJ2-1	NA	TGTGCCAGCAGGTCTGGGGGATTTGAGCAGTTCTTC	CASRSGGFEQFF
TRBD1	14	TRBV6-5	TRBJ1-5	NA	TGTGCCAGCAGCGAGACAGGGGGCTTTCAGCCCCAGCATTTT	CASSETGGFQPQHF
NA	13	TRBV12-3/TRBV12-4	TRBJ2-2	NA	TGTGCCAGCAGTATCGGACACACCGGGGAGCTGTTTTTT	CASSIGHTGELFF
TRBD1	17	TRBV19	TRBJ1-3	NA	TGTGCCACCTCGACAGGGGGCTATGTAGGCTCGGGAAACACCATATATTTT	CATSTGGYVGSGNTIYF
NA	16	TRBV4-2	TRBJ2-5	NA	TGTGCCAGCAGCCAAGTGGGACGCAGGCCCGGCGGGACCCAGTACTTC	CASSQVGRRPGGTQYF
NA	13	TRBV28	TRBJ1-5	NA	TGTGCCAGCAGTTCTGAGGGCAATCAGCCCCAGCATTTT	CASSSEGNQPQHF
TRBD1	15	TRBV7-2	TRBJ1-1	NA	TGTGCCAGCAGCCAGCGTTGGACAGGCTACACTGAAGCTTTCTTT	CASSQRWTGYTEAFF
TRBD1	13	TRBV12-3/TRBV12-4	TRBJ1-2	NA	TGTGCCAGCAGTCTGACTGCAGGGGGAGGCTACACCTTC	CASSLTAGGGYTF
TRBD1	18	TRBV5-4	TRBJ2-7	once	TGTGCCAGCAGCTCCTGGGGGCAGGGGGATCCCTTTCTTTACGAGCAGTACTTC	CASSSWGQGDPFLYEQYF
TRBD1	16	TRBV2	TRBJ2-1	NA	TGTGCCAGCAGCACCCACCGACAGGGGAGCTCCAATGAGCAGTTCTTC	CASSTHRQGSSNEQFF
TRBD2	18	TRBV4-2	TRBJ2-3	once	TGTGCCAGCAGCCAAGATTGGCCCCCCGGGAGGGCCCAAGATACGCAGTATTTT	CASSQDWPPGRAQDTQYF
NA	13	TRBV29-1	TRBJ2-1	NA	TGCAGCGCCAGACAGAGCTCCTACAATGAGCAGTTCTTC	CSARQSSYNEQFF
NA	15	TRBV15	TRBJ2-2	NA	TGTGCCACCAGCAGGGCACACACGAACACCGGGGAGCTGTTTTTT	CATSRAHTNTGELFF
NA	14	TRBV6-5	TRBJ1-6	NA	TGTGCCAGTACACCGGGACCGATTAATTCACCCCTCCACTTT	CASTPGPINSPLHF
TRBD2	17	TRBV10-3	TRBJ2-1	NA	TGTGCCATCAGTGAGTTACGACTAGCGAGCTCCTACAATGAGCAGTTCTTC	CAISELRLASSYNEQFF
NA	14	TRBV9	TRBJ2-2	NA	TGTGCCAGCAGCGTAGGATGGGGATTTGGGGAGCTGTTTTTT	CASSVGWGFGELFF
TRBD2	16	TRBV7-9	TRBJ2-1	once	TGTGCCAGCAGCTTGGCAGGGACTAAAACCTACAATGAGCAGTTCTTC	CASSLAGTKTYNEQFF
NA	16	TRBV18	TRBJ2-7	once	TGTGCCAGCTCACCACCGGGTTCTCAGGGGTCCTACGAGCAGTACTTC	CASSPPGSQGSYEQYF
NA	13	TRBV5-6	TRBJ2-7	once	TGTGCCAGCAGCTTGGCCTCCCTCGCCGAGCAGTACTTC	CASSLASLAEQYF
TRBD1	12	TRBV19	TRBJ1-2	NA	TGTGCCAGTAGTACGGGACAGGGGAGGAACACCTTC	CASSTGQGRNTF
NA	16	TRBV11-2	TRBJ2-5	NA	TGTGCCAGCAGCTCATTACAGGGCCCGGGTTGGGAGACCCAGTACTTC	CASSSLQGPGWETQYF
NA	12	TRBV18	TRBJ1-2	NA	TGTGCCAGCGCGGGACGAGCCTATGGCTACACCTTC	CASAGRAYGYTF
NA	13	TRBV5-1	TRBJ1-2	NA	TGCGCCAGCAGCTCGGGTGAGGGGTATGGCTACACCTTC	CASSSGEGYGYTF
TRBD2	15	TRBV15	TRBJ2-1	NA	TGTGCCACCAGCAGAGTAGCGGGGGTTTACAATGAGCAGTTCTTC	CATSRVAGVYNEQFF
TRBD2	14	TRBV6-5	TRBJ2-1	NA	TGTGCCAGCAGTTTCGGACTAGCGGGAGGGTTTCGGTTCTTC	CASSFGLAGGFRFF
NA	15	TRBV11-3	TRBJ2-4	NA	TGTGCCAGCAGCTCGGACAGACTAGCCAAAAACATTCAGTACTTC	CASSSDRLAKNIQYF
TRBD1	13	TRBV12-3/TRBV12-4	TRBJ1-2	NA	TGTGCCAGCAGCAGGACAGGGGGCTATGGCTACACCTTC	CASSRTGGYGYTF
TRBD1	18	TRBV28	TRBJ1-2	NA	TGTGCCAGCAGCCACTCCGGGACAGGAAGGATCAAAAGCTATGGCTACACCTTC	CASSHSGTGRIKSYGYTF
NA	13	TRBV19	TRBJ1-5	NA	TGTGCCAGTGCCAGAAAGATGGATCAGCCCCAGCATTTT	CASARKMDQPQHF
TRBD2	16	TRBV2	TRBJ2-3	once	TGTGCCAGCAGAGACGCTAGCGGGGGGGGTTCGGATACGCAGTATTTT	CASRDASGGGSDTQYF
TRBD1	16	TRBV6-5	TRBJ1-4	NA	TGTGCCAGCAGTTACCAGTGGGGACAGTCTAATGAAAAACTGTTTTTT	CASSYQWGQSNEKLFF
NA	13	TRBV3-1/TRBV3-2	TRBJ2-2	NA	TGTGCCAGCAGCCAATCAAACACCGGGGAGCTGTTTTTT	CASSQSNTGELFF
TRBD2	15	TRBV29-1	TRBJ2-3	NA	TGCAGCGTTGAAGGGGGACTAGCGGGCCCAGATACGCAGTATTTT	CSVEGGLAGPDTQYF
TRBD2	15	TRBV5-1	TRBJ2-2	NA	TGCGCCAGCAGACCCGGGGGGGCGCGCACCGGGGAGCTGTTTTTT	CASRPGGARTGELFF
TRBD1	15	TRBV5-5	TRBJ1-5	NA	TGTGCCAGCAGCAGAGCGACAGGGGGCAGTCAGCCCCAGCATTTT	CASSRATGGSQPQHF
NA	16	TRBV28	TRBJ1-6	NA	TGTGCCAGTAGTCGCGCGGGCCGCCAAAGGCATTCACCCCTCCACTTT	CASSRAGRQRHSPLHF
TRBD1	12	TRBV4-2	TRBJ1-2	NA	TGTGCCAGCAGCCCGACAGGGGATGGCTACACCTTC	CASSPTGDGYTF
NA	14	TRBV28	TRBJ2-2	NA	TGTGCCAGCAGTTTACGGGGTGTTACCGGGGAGCTGTTTTTT	CASSLRGVTGELFF
NA	10	TRBV20-1	TRBJ2-1	NA	TGCAGTGCTAGTCTGAATGAGCAGTTCTTC	CSASLNEQFF
NA	11	TRBV30	TRBJ2-7	once	TGTGCCTGGGCCAGGGGGGACGAGCAGTACTTC	CAWARGDEQYF
NA	16	TRBV2	TRBJ2-4	few	TGTGCCAGCCAAGGGGGGGAGACGGAAGCCAAAAACATTCAGTACTTC	CASQGGETEAKNIQYF
NA	14	TRBV10-3	TRBJ1-3	NA	TGTGCCATCAGGACCCCGGGGACTGGAAACACCATATATTTT	CAIRTPGTGNTIYF
TRBD2	16	TRBV6-2/TRBV6-3	TRBJ2-4	NA	TGTGCCAGCAGTGACCCCGTGGCTAGCGGGAGGTACATTCAGTACTTC	CASSDPVASGRYIQYF
NA	16	TRBV6-1	TRBJ1-5	NA	TGTGCCAGCAGTGAAAAGGGCACCGTAGCAAATCAGCCCCAGCATTTT	CASSEKGTVANQPQHF
NA	11	TRBV28	TRBJ2-7	NA	TGTGCCAGCAGCCAAAACTACGAGCAGTACTTC	CASSQNYEQYF